The 2 T cell receptor beta chains reported below all come from one sample, sequenced in a study of blood T cell repertoires in COVID-19. The data were produced by immunoSEQ multiplex PCR, yet TCRdb's version contains in-frame clones alone and is incomplete. The data contain about 100,000 clones, roughly nine tenths of them singletons. Material: peripheral blood. The receptors originated from a man aged 50 or older with active COVID-19.

The chain uses TRBV19 and TRBJ1-1; maybe TRBD1 (5 bases). Trimming stripped 4 bases from V and 4 bases from J, with 13 bases between. CDR1 and CDR2 from the germline V gene are LNHDA and SQIVND (reference sequence). The CDR3 covers 14 residues. CDR3 in amino acids: CASSTLRQGTEAFF. The DNA for the CDR3 is TGTGCCAGTAGTACCCTAAGGCAGGGCACTGAAGCTTTCTTT.

This clone was detected once. The DNA for the CDR3 is TGTGCCAGTACCCTTATTAGAGGCCAAAGGCAGACTGAAGCTTTCTTT. Amino acids: CASTLIRGQRQTEAFF. The genes are TRBV19 and TRBJ1-1; D is undetermined. The V gene's germline CDR1 is LNHDA and CDR2 SQIVND (reference sequence). With 7 bases removed from V and 5 bases from J, the gap between germline ends came to 23 bases. This CDR3 has 16 residues.